One sample yielded the 8 T cell receptor beta chains listed below, sequenced in a study of post-analysis software for immune sequencing data. The TCR beta cDNA libraries contained unique molecular identifiers. TCRdb processed the PCR reads anew with MiXCR; each CDR3 protein has one entry. Here the sample spans hundreds of thousands of distinct CDR3 sequences, more than 50% being singletons. Their antigens are not known. Study-wide results and caveats: Five or six TRBV segments, TRBV5-6, TRBV5-1 and TRBV20-1 among them, were found more frequent in patients than controls.

Sequencing input: blood. The receptor source for this set is a girl aged 2-10 years with multiple sclerosis.

The chain combines TRBV6-6 with TRBJ1-2; D remains unclear. The CDR3 has 14 residues. Trimming removed 4 bases at V and 0 bases at J, with 9 bases between. Per germline, CDR1 MNHNY and CDR2 SVGAGI (reference sequence). The CDR3 here is CASSFGLSNYGYTF. The CDR3 DNA reads TGTGCCAGCAGTTTCGGGCTCTCTAACTATGGCTACACCTTC.

The V call is TRBV5-5, the J call TRBJ2-1; 7 bases are a match to TRBD2. The CDR3 has 14 residues. Unmatched junction bases numbered 9, after V lost 3 bases and J lost 9 bases. Germline loops: CDR1 SGHKS, CDR2 YYEKEE (reference sequence). Here the CDR3 DNA reads TGTGCCAGCAGCTCGGGGGGTAGCGCGGCTGAGCAGTTCTTC. Translating gives CASSSGGSAAEQFF.

This clonotype was recorded only once. The V call is TRBV20-1, the J call TRBJ2-1, with TRBD2 matching over 7 bases. The J segment lost 6 bases and the V segment lost 6 bases, leaving 8 bases of the junction unmatched. The CDR3 consists of 13 residues. Germline V gene data show CDR1 as DFQATT and CDR2 as SNEGSKA (reference sequence). CDR3 DNA: TGCAGTGCCCTACTAGCGTTAGTCAATGAGCAGTTCTTC. Translation gives CSALLALVNEQFF.

This rearrangement joins TRBV20-1 to TRBJ2-7, with 11 bases that match TRBD1. Per the germline V gene, CDR1 is DFQATT and CDR2 is SNEGSKA (reference sequence). CDR3 length equals 17 residues. V shed 6 bases and J 6 bases; nucleotides not matched to a gene: 19. In nucleotides, the CDR3 is TGCAGTGCCATCCCACGGGACAGGGGGATATTTTTGAGCGAGCAGTACTTC. Translation: CSAIPRDRGIFLSEQYF.

The rearrangement links TRBV15 to TRBJ2-7; TRBD1 or TRBD2 may be the D gene (5 bases each). Germline V gives CDR1 LNHNV, CDR2 YYDKDF (reference sequence). CDR3 length equals 17 residues. Trimming took off 0 bases at V and 3 bases at J, with 18 bases between the two ends. CDR3 DNA sequence: TGTGCCACCAGCAGAGATTCATCTCGGGACGGGATCTACGAGCAGTACTTC. It translates to CATSRDSSRDGIYEQYF.

The chain couples TRBV7-9 to TRBJ2-1; no firm D call. The V gene lost 5 bases and the J gene lost 5 bases, with 13 bases spanning the gap. The CDR3 has 14 residues. The germline CDR1 and CDR2 sequences are SEHNR and FQNEAQ (reference sequence). The CDR3 DNA reads TGTGCCAGCAGCCCCGGGTTAGCCCACAATGAGCAGTTCTTC. Its protein product is CASSPGLAHNEQFF.

This clonotype was counted between two and nine times. The chain uses TRBV5-1 and TRBJ2-1; the match to TRBD2 covers 10 bases. CDR1 is SGHRS and CDR2 is YFSETQ in the germline V gene. The V gene end was trimmed by 2 bases and the J gene end by 1 base; junction bases not matched to a gene: 9. The CDR3 is 18 amino acids. The CDR3 DNA follows: TGCGCCAGCAGCTTCTCTAGGACTAGCGGATTATCCTACAATGAGCAGTTCTTC. Translating it yields CASSFSRTSGLSYNEQFF. Together with reference TRBV5-1 and TRBJ2-1, the CDR3 gives the full variable domain: KAGVTQTPRYLIKTRGQQVTLSCSPISGHRSVSWYQQTPGQGLQFLFEYFSETQRNKGNFPGRFSGRQFSNSRSEMNVSTLELGDSALYLCASSFSRTSGLSYNEQFFGPGTRLTVL.

This clonotype was observed a handful of times. The chain joins TRBV3-1 to TRBJ2-5; TRBD2 might be the D (6 bases). V was clipped by 0 bases and J by 11 bases, with 19 bases between them. Germline CDR1 and CDR2: LGHDT and YNNKEL (reference sequence). The length of the CDR3 is 15 residues. The CDR3 DNA follows: TGTGCCAGCAGCCAAGACGGGGGAGTCACCTTGAAGCAGTACTTC. This gives the protein CASSQDGGVTLKQYF.